The clone carrying this TCR beta chain was seen a single time. Authors' methods: Reference gene primers were amplified, and this amplification served to estimate nucleated cell counts. Sequenced by immunoSEQ multiplex PCR; TCRdb stores in-frame clones only, minus some. The V and J calls and the clone size are those of that table, but D and trimming were determined from the DNA. The sample records around 400,000 clones, around 87% being singletons. The data stem from a study of blood T cell repertoires in COVID-19. The wider study: Italy, Spain and the United States were the sources of the convalescent and acute COVID-19 samples. The cDNA or gDNA used as material had been derived from T cells, B-cell-depleted T cells, or PBMCs.

During active infection, Seattle patients enrolled and were then monitored through disease. The clonotype originates from a woman aged 30 to 39 with COVID-19, enrolled during active disease. The sequencing input was peripheral blood.

This CDR3 reads CASSFQTDKPSYEQYF. The CDR3 DNA follows: TGTGCCAGCAGTTTTCAGACAGATAAACCTTCCTACGAGCAGTACTTC. The V call is TRBV27, the J call TRBJ2-7, with a weak D call TRBD1 (5 bases). The CDR3 is 16 amino acids. CDR1 MNHEY and CDR2 SMNVEV come from the germline V gene (reference sequence). V lost 3 bases and J 1 base, leaving 16 bases between the germline ends.